This T cell receptor (beta chain) is drawn from a study of T-cell reconstitution after alpha-beta-depleted transplantation in children. It was with unique molecular identifiers that the TCRbeta library was prepared. In TCRdb, the PCR reads were re-called with MiXCR into one record per CDR3 protein. Altogether 640,000 or so distinct CDR3 sequences are present, 16% being singletons, with the ten largest covering about 1.1%. This CDR3 has 13 amino acids. Trimming cost V 0 bases and J 5 bases, with 7 bases left between them. Germline values: CDR1 ENHRY, CDR2 SYGVKD. This clonotype was counted many times. The clonotype originates from a human donor who donated a stem cell graft to a child with acute myeloid leukemia. V and J are TRBV10-3 and TRBJ2-5; a weak D match, TRBD2 (5 bases). The source material was PBMCs from the stem cell graft donor, sampled from the stem cell graft. Here the CDR3 DNA reads TGTGCCATCAGTGAGTCGTCTAGCGAGACCCAGTACTTC. Its protein is CAISESSSETQYF.